This record looks at one TCR beta chain sequence and its context. Its antigen is unknown. These data are taken from a study of shared clonotypes between healthy human individuals. Overall study context: Donors were two women and three men aged 18 to 49.

Sequenced by immunoSEQ multiplex PCR; TCRdb stores in-frame clones only, minus some. The sample includes 650,000 to 800,000 clones, roughly 94% seen only once; the top ten take 24%. Study-wide points: Sorted-subset sequencing, rarefaction showed, was incomplete despite large depth. Exclusively blood specimens were collected; tissue repertoires likely differ.

Naive CD8 populations comprised CD45RO-negative cells positively selected for CCR7, excluding terminally differentiated effector memory CD45RA+ cells. Specimen: naive CD8+ T cells sorted from blood. The TCR originated in a man aged 30 to 45 in good health.

Written as DNA, the CDR3 is TGTGCCAGCAGCTTCCGGGGAGCGGATGTCAATGAGCAGTTCTTC. This translates into CASSFRGADVNEQFF. The V call is TRBV7-8, the J call TRBJ2-1, with a tentative D call TRBD2 (5 bases). Trimming removed 3 bases at V and 6 bases at J, with 15 bases between. The CDR3 loop spans 15 amino acids. In germline, CDR1 is SGHVS, CDR2 FQNEAQ.